One sample yielded the 27 T cell receptor beta chains listed below, sequenced in a study of cytomegalovirus exposure and HLA in healthy donors (dated by TCRdb to 2016 to 2017). The library was generated by the immunoSEQ multiplex PCR assay. For the multiplex PCR, a mixture combining 60 forward primers for TCR Vbeta segments and 13 reverse primers for TCR Jbeta segments was used. TCRdb carries this immuneACCESS record with in-frame sequences only. Its versions omit some clonotypes, under half of them owing to an unresolved V gene in the studies checked, with the rest unexplained. This sample comprises under 250,000 clones, around 76% of them detected only once. The ten largest clones represent 1.5% to 2% of the sample. The sequenced sample was PBMCs. The receptors come from a man aged 25-40 years in good health and CMV-seronegative.

The V gene is TRBV10-2, the J gene TRBJ2-2, with D possibly TRBD1 on 6 matching bases. This CDR3 has 14 residues. Germline CDR1 WSHSY, CDR2 SAAADI. The V gene lost 7 bases and the J gene lost 4 bases, with 13 bases spanning the gap. The CDR3 loop is CASNQGFSTGELFF. The CDR3 DNA follows: TGCGCCAGCAATCAGGGGTTTAGCACCGGGGAGCTGTTTTTT.

The chain carries TRBV2 and TRBJ1-5, with 7 bases identical to TRBD1. From germline, CDR1 is SNHLY and CDR2 FYNNEI. CDR3 length: 18 amino acids. With 5 bases clipped from V and 0 bases from J, the junction kept 13 bases outside the gene matches. CDR3 DNA: TGTGCCAGCAGTTCGGACAGGCTATATGCAGATAGCAATCAGCCCCAGCATTTT. As protein: CASSSDRLYADSNQPQHF.

This clone has only one observation. The chain has TRBV27 and TRBJ2-5; 10 bases align to TRBD2. The DNA end is a closer match to TRBJ2-7, so the J assignment may be wrong. The CDR3 is made up of 14 amino acids. Germline CDR1 and CDR2: MNHEY and SMNVEV (reference sequence). CDR3 residues: CASSNSGRVYEQYF. The DNA of the CDR3 is TGTGCCAGCAGCAACAGCGGGAGGGTTTACGAGCAGTACTTC.

The chain carries TRBV30 and TRBJ2-5, with TRBD1 as a possible D gene (5 bases). This CDR3 has 16 residues. Germline V gene lookup returns CDR1 GTSNPN and CDR2 SVGIG (reference sequence). Between the trimmed V and J ends, which lost 3 bases and 7 bases, there was a span of 24 bases. CDR3 DNA sequence: TGTGCCTGGAGCCTATCGGACCTACAATCTAGGGGGACCCAGTACTTC. This gives the protein CAWSLSDLQSRGTQYF.

The chain joins TRBV10-3 to TRBJ1-2; no reliable D call. The CDR3 is 15 amino acids. V lost 0 bases and J 7 bases, leaving 15 bases between the germline ends. CDR1 is ENHRY and CDR2 is SYGVKD in the germline V gene. Here the CDR3 DNA reads TGTGCCATCAGTGAGTCAACAGTGAGGGCGGTTGGCTACACCTTC. It yields the protein CAISESTVRAVGYTF.

The V call is TRBV19, the J call TRBJ2-2, with D perhaps TRBD1 (6 bases). This CDR3 has 13 residues. Trimming stripped 8 bases from V and 6 bases from J, with 13 bases between. The germline gives CDR1 LNHDA, CDR2 SQIVND (reference sequence). In nucleotides, the CDR3 is TGTGCCAGTTCCCTCTACAGGGCCGGGGAGCTGTTTTTT. It encodes CASSLYRAGELFF.

The CDR3 sequence is CSVVTVSSGYEQYF. Written as DNA, the CDR3 is TGCAGCGTTGTAACCGTATCTAGCGGGTACGAGCAGTACTTC. The V call is TRBV29-1, the J call TRBJ2-7; 8 nucleotides line up with TRBD2. The CDR3 loop spans 14 amino acids. V trimming: 4 bases; J trimming: 4 bases; junction bases outside the gene matches: 9. Germline CDR1 and CDR2: SQVTM and ANQGSEA.

As regards this clone: The sample has other DNA sequences that encode this CDR3 too. This chain links TRBV4-1 with TRBJ1-5; a possible D gene is TRBD1 (6 bases). This CDR3 contains 15 residues. CDR1 is MGHRA, CDR2 YSYEKL, per germline. V lost 3 bases to trimming and J lost 0 bases, with 9 bases between them. The CDR3: CASSHRQVSNQPQHF. The CDR3, as DNA: TGCGCCAGCAGCCACAGACAGGTTAGCAATCAGCCCCAGCATTTT.

This clone came up a few times. This sequence joins TRBV28 and TRBJ1-1; D may be TRBD1 (6 bases). V lost 5 bases, J lost 4 bases, and 14 bases lay in between. The CDR3 spans 14 residues. Germline V lookup: CDR1 MDHEN, CDR2 SYDVKM. CDR3 sequence (DNA): TGTGCCAGCAGTGGGGGGGGCTTCGGCACTGAAGCTTTCTTT. As protein: CASSGGGFGTEAFF.

The CDR3 reads CASSIRASGSPSYEQYF. The DNA for the CDR3 is TGTGCCAGTAGTATACGAGCTAGCGGGAGCCCCTCCTACGAGCAGTACTTC. The chain uses TRBV19 and TRBJ2-7; 10 positions match TRBD2. Trimming at V came to 2 bases and at J to 0 bases, leaving 7 bases not matched to a gene. This CDR3 region has 17 residues. Germline V gives CDR1 LNHDA, CDR2 SQIVND (reference sequence).

The chain employs TRBV19 and TRBJ2-5, with 14 nucleotides matching TRBD2. CDR3 length equals 15 residues. Germline V gene sequence: CDR1 LNHDA, CDR2 SQIVND (reference sequence). J was trimmed by 5 bases and V by 6 bases; bases with no gene match: 5. The CDR3 nucleotides read TGTGCCAGTAGCGGACTAGCGGGAGGAGATGAGACCCAGTACTTC. This sequence encodes CASSGLAGGDETQYF.

This chain uses TRBV5-1 with TRBJ2-1, with 8 bases aligning to TRBD2. Germline lookup yields CDR1 SGHRS and CDR2 YFSETQ. The CDR3 is made up of 15 amino acids. The trim removed 5 bases at V and 9 bases at J, leaving 13 bases unmatched. The CDR3 spells CASRRGGTQEGEQFF. DNA for the CDR3: TGCGCCAGCAGACGGGGGGGGACCCAGGAGGGTGAGCAGTTCTTC.

The chain recombines TRBV6-1 with TRBJ1-5; TRBD1 is a possible D gene (5 bases). The V gene lost 6 bases and the J gene lost 6 bases, with 18 bases spanning the gap. Germline-derived CDR1 and CDR2 are MNHNS and SASEGT. CDR3 length: 15 amino acids. As DNA, the CDR3 is TGTGCCAGCAGAGCCAGGGACTCGGATAGTCAGCCCCAGCATTTT. Its translation: CASRARDSDSQPQHF.

This chain connects TRBV5-4 to TRBJ1-3, with TRBD1 matching 12 bases. With V trimmed by 4 bases and J by 3 bases, 8 bases remained unmatched. Germline CDR1 reads SGHNT; CDR2 reads YYREEE (reference sequence). This CDR3 spans 17 amino acids. CDR3 sequence reads: CASSPHRDRGLGNTIYF. CDR3 sequence (DNA): TGTGCCAGCAGCCCTCACCGGGACAGGGGGCTTGGAAACACCATATATTTT.

This chain uses TRBV30 with TRBJ1-4; 7 bases map to TRBD1. CDR1 and CDR2 from the germline V gene are GTSNPN and SVGIG (reference sequence). This CDR3 has 15 amino acids. Trimming removed 3 bases from V and 7 bases from J; junction bases left unmatched: 11. The CDR3 loop is CAWRLTGAPGEKLFF. The CDR3, as DNA: TGTGCCTGGAGGCTAACAGGGGCTCCAGGTGAAAAACTGTTTTTT.

This chain connects TRBV9 to TRBJ2-3, with D unresolved. The CDR3 consists of 15 residues. Germline V gene data show CDR1 as SGDLS and CDR2 as YYNGEE. V gave up 3 bases and J gave up 0 bases, with 11 bases separating them. The CDR3 here is CASSGELSSTDTQYF. In DNA form, the CDR3 reads TGTGCCAGCAGCGGTGAGTTGTCTAGCACAGATACGCAGTATTTT. The full variable domain, with the rest looked up from reference TRBV9 and TRBJ2-3, is DSGVTQTPKHLITATGQRVTLRCSPRSGDLSVYWYQQSLDQGLQFLIQYYNGEERAKGNILERFSAQQFPDLHSELNLSSLELGDSALYFCASSGELSSTDTQYFGPGTRLTVL.

The chain combines TRBV9 with TRBJ2-7; 8 bases line up with TRBD2. Germline-derived CDR1 and CDR2 are SGDLS and YYNGEE. The CDR3 consists of 18 residues. Trimming took 3 bases from V and 1 from J; bases not matched to a gene: 15. CDR3 DNA: TGTGCCAGCAGCGAGGGACTAGTGGCGGGAGGTCTTTCCTACGAGCAGTACTTC. This translates into CASSEGLVAGGLSYEQYF. Using reference TRBV9 and TRBJ2-7 for the parts outside the CDR3, the full variable domain is DSGVTQTPKHLITATGQRVTLRCSPRSGDLSVYWYQQSLDQGLQFLIQYYNGEERAKGNILERFSAQQFPDLHSELNLSSLELGDSALYFCASSEGLVAGGLSYEQYFGPGTRLTVT.

The chain couples TRBV25-1 to TRBJ1-5; D might be TRBD1 (5 bases). V lost 4 bases, J lost 1 base, and 8 bases lay in between. The CDR3 totals 14 residues. Germline loops: CDR1 MGHDK, CDR2 SYGVNS. Written as DNA, the CDR3 is TGTGCCAGCAGTGGGCCAGGGAGCAATCAGCCCCAGCATTTT. Translating gives CASSGPGSNQPQHF. The complete variable domain, with remaining parts taken from reference TRBV25-1 and TRBJ1-5, reads EADIYQTPRYLVIGTGKKITLECSQTMGHDKMYWYQQDPGMELHLIHYSYGVNSTEKGDLSSESTVSRIRTEHFPLTLESARPSHTSQYLCASSGPGSNQPQHFGDGTRLSIL.

This chain links TRBV6-1 with TRBJ2-7, with D maybe TRBD2 (5 bases). The germline gives CDR1 MNHNS, CDR2 SASEGT. Trimming stripped 3 bases from V and 4 bases from J, with 28 bases between. The CDR3 has 19 residues. The CDR3 DNA is TGTGCCAGCAGTGAGAACGGCCTAGCTCTAAATCAACTCCTGTACGAGCAGTACTTC. It yields the protein CASSENGLALNQLLYEQYF.

The chain carries TRBV27 and TRBJ2-2, with D perhaps matching TRBD1 (5 bases). Per the germline V gene, CDR1 is MNHEY and CDR2 is SMNVEV (reference sequence). Deletions cut 2 bases from V and 4 bases from J, with 14 bases between. The CDR3 runs to 16 residues. The CDR3 DNA reads as TGTGCCAGCAGTTTAATCAGGGTTAGTGGCACCGGGGAGCTGTTTTTT. Its translation: CASSLIRVSGTGELFF.

The chain has TRBV5-1 and TRBJ2-6, with 9 bases identical to TRBD1. J gave up 2 bases and V 0 bases, and 3 bases lay outside the gene matches. The CDR3 covers 17 residues. Germline V lookup: CDR1 SGHRS, CDR2 YFSETQ. CDR3 nucleotides: TGCGCCAGCAGCTTGGAAACAGGGGGCGCTGGGGCCAACGTCCTGACTTTC. Translating it yields CASSLETGGAGANVLTF.

The V call is TRBV2, the J call TRBJ1-1, with 7 bases that match TRBD1. The CDR3 runs to 18 residues. V dropped 1 base and J dropped 3; count of bases not matched to a gene: 14. In germline, CDR1 is SNHLY, CDR2 FYNNEI. The CDR3 is CASSEGTGREDGHTEAFF. CDR3 nucleotide sequence: TGTGCCAGCAGTGAAGGGACAGGAAGGGAGGATGGTCACACTGAAGCTTTCTTT.

About this clone itself: Other DNA sequences in the sample encode the same CDR3. The chain employs TRBV27 and TRBJ1-1; a possible D gene is TRBD1 (5 bases). Per the germline V gene, CDR1 is MNHEY and CDR2 is SMNVEV (reference sequence). The CDR3 has 12 amino acids. V lost 6 bases to trimming and J lost 8 bases, with 13 bases between them. This CDR3 is CASRMGGVEAFF. The CDR3 DNA is TGTGCCAGCAGGATGGGGGGAGTCGAAGCTTTCTTT.

The chain recombines TRBV7-9 with TRBJ2-6; D is perhaps TRBD1 (6 bases). V shed 3 bases and J shed 4 bases, with 13 bases lying between them. This CDR3 contains 16 residues. Germline V lookup: CDR1 SEHNR, CDR2 FQNEAQ (reference sequence). The CDR3 reads CASSFQQGSGANVLTF. The CDR3 region has the DNA TGTGCCAGCAGCTTTCAACAGGGTTCGGGGGCCAACGTCCTGACTTTC.

V is TRBV27 and J is TRBJ2-7, with D perhaps matching TRBD2 (6 bases). Germline lookup yields CDR1 MNHEY and CDR2 SMNVEV (reference sequence). Trimming removed 6 bases at V and 3 bases at J, with 15 bases between. The CDR3 has 14 amino acids. The CDR3: CASRRAGTRYEQYF. DNA for the CDR3: TGTGCCAGCAGGAGGGCGGGGACCCGCTACGAGCAGTACTTC.

V gene TRBV5-4 combines with J gene TRBJ2-3; D is possibly TRBD1 (6 bases). The CDR3 has 14 amino acids. Trimming shortened V by 5 bases and J by 0 bases, and 10 bases separated the two germline ends. The V gene's germline CDR1 is SGHNT and CDR2 YYREEE (reference sequence). The CDR3 DNA reads TGTGCCAGCAGAATCACAGGGAGCACAGATACGCAGTATTTT. It translates to CASRITGSTDTQYF. Full variable domain (rest looked up from reference TRBV5-4 and TRBJ2-3): ETGVTQSPTHLIKTRGQQVTLRCSSQSGHNTVSWYQQALGQGPQFIFQYYREEENGRGNFPPRFSGLQFPNYSSELNVNALELDDSALYLCASRITGSTDTQYFGPGTRLTVL.

This sequence joins TRBV19 and TRBJ2-7; 8 bases map to TRBD2. The trim removed 5 bases at V and 3 bases at J, leaving 9 bases unmatched. CDR1 and CDR2 (germline): LNHDA, SQIVND (reference sequence). The length of the CDR3 is 15 residues. Written as DNA, the CDR3 is TGTGCCAGTAGTGCAGTAGCGGGGACCCGCTACGAGCAGTACTTC. Translated: CASSAVAGTRYEQYF.